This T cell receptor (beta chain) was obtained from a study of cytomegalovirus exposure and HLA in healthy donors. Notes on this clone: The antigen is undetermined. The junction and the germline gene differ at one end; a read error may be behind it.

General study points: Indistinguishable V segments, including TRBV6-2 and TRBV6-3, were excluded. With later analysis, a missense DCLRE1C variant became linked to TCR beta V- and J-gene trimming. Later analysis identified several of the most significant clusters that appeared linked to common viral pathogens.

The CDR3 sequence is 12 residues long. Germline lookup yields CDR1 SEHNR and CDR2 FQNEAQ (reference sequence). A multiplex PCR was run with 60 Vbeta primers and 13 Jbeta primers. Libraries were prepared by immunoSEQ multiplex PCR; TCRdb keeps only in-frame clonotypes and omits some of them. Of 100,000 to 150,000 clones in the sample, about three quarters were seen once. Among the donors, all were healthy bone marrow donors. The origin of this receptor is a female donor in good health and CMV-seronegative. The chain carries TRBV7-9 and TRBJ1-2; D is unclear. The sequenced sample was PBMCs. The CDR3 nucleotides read TGTTCCAGCAGCTTAGCGTATGATGGCTACACCTTC. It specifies CSSSLAYDGYTF.